These 12 T cell receptor beta chains originate from one sample sequenced in a study of shared clonotypes between healthy human individuals. Clones were sequenced by immunoSEQ multiplex PCR, and TCRdb holds only the in-frame ones, with some missing. The sample lists approximately 470,000 clones; over 75% were seen once. Sample: PBMCs. These TCRs come from a woman aged 40-49 years in good health. Some clones in this sample may be carry-over from other donors' samples.

This clone was seen a handful of times. This likely traces to a read error, being one base from a far larger clone. Other DNA sequences in this sample translate to the same CDR3. The chain carries TRBV30 and TRBJ2-2; D might be TRBD1 (6 bases). V gave up 2 bases and J gave up 6 bases, with 16 bases separating them. The germline V gene has CDR1 GTSNPN and CDR2 SVGIG (reference sequence). The CDR3 loop spans 15 amino acids. CDR3 in DNA: TGTGCCTGGAGTATGACTACAGGGCGTCCCGGGGAGCTGTTTTTT. Its protein product is CAWSMTTGRPGELFF. Drawing the rest from reference TRBV30 and TRBJ2-2, the complete variable domain is SQTIHQWPATLVQPVGSPLSLECTVEGTSNPNLYWYRQAAGRGLQLLFYSVGIGQISSEVPQNLSASRPQDRQFILSSKKLLLSDSGFYLCAWSMTTGRPGELFFGEGSRLTVL.

This chain links TRBV5-1 with TRBJ1-2; 8 nucleotides match TRBD1. The germline CDR1 and CDR2 sequences are SGHRS and YFSETQ. The CDR3 is 15 amino acids. The V segment lost 1 base and the J segment 6 bases; nucleotides outside the gene matches: 8. CDR3: CASSLQGRGPDGYTF. DNA of the CDR3: TGCGCCAGCAGCTTGCAGGGCAGGGGGCCGGATGGCTACACCTTC.

J is TRBJ2-5 and V is TRBV5-1; no definite D call. Germline V gene sequence: CDR1 SGHRS, CDR2 YFSETQ. CDR3 length equals 12 residues. Trimming took off 0 bases at V and 2 bases at J, with 2 bases between the two ends. CDR3 DNA sequence: TGCGCCAGCAGCTTGGAACAAGAGACCCAGTACTTC. It codes for CASSLEQETQYF.

The chain has TRBV4-3 and TRBJ2-1; D is unresolved. Trimming took off 1 base at V and 0 bases at J, with 7 bases between the two ends. There are 15 residues in the CDR3. Germline lookup yields CDR1 LGHNA and CDR2 YSLEER. CDR3: CASSQGPSSYNEQFF. The CDR3 bases are TGCGCCAGCAGCCAAGGGCCCTCCTCCTACAATGAGCAGTTCTTC.

The chain has TRBV5-1 and TRBJ2-7; D unclear. This CDR3 comprises 12 residues. The germline V gene encodes CDR1 SGHRS and CDR2 YFSETQ. V gave up 5 bases and J gave up 0 bases, with 6 bases separating them. As DNA, the CDR3 is TGCGCCAGCAGAGGGATCTCCTACGAGCAGTACTTC. The encoded protein is CASRGISYEQYF.

For the CDR3, the DNA is TGTGCCAGCAGCACCCCGCTGGGGGAGGGCAGGGAGCAGTACTTC. This encodes CASSTPLGEGREQYF. This chain joins TRBV5-4 and TRBJ2-7, with 7 bases aligning to TRBD2. Germline-derived CDR1 and CDR2 are SGHNT and YYREEE (reference sequence). With 4 bases clipped from V and 7 bases from J, the junction kept 14 bases outside the gene matches. The CDR3 is 15 residues long. Based on the CDR3 plus reference TRBV5-4 and TRBJ2-7, the full variable domain is ETGVTQSPTHLIKTRGQQVTLRCSSQSGHNTVSWYQQALGQGPQFIFQYYREEENGRGNFPPRFSGLQFPNYSSELNVNALELDDSALYLCASSTPLGEGREQYFGPGTRLTVT.

This clone was seen only a few times. The chain uses TRBV4-2 and TRBJ2-3; 7 bases map to TRBD2. V was pared by 1 base and J by 1 base, with 5 bases of the junction left unmatched. CDR1 and CDR2 (germline): LGHNA, YNFKEQ. This CDR3 has 16 amino acids. The CDR3 nucleotides read TGTGCCAGCAGCCAAGCTAGCGGTCGCGGCACAGATACGCAGTATTTT. Its translation: CASSQASGRGTDTQYF.

This sequence joins TRBV7-9 and TRBJ1-5; D call uncertain. Per the germline V gene, CDR1 is SEHNR and CDR2 is FQNEAQ (reference sequence). V was shortened by 3 bases and J by 6 bases, with 18 bases between the two germline ends. The CDR3 is 16 residues long. For the CDR3, the DNA is TGTGCCAGCAGCTTGGCTAAGGGAGGGAATTTTCAGCCCCAGCATTTT. Residues: CASSLAKGGNFQPQHF.

CDR3 loop: CASSQTGGPLFF. CDR3 DNA: TGTGCCAGCAGCCAAACGGGCGGCCCGCTGTTTTTT. The V call is TRBV4-2, the J call TRBJ1-4; D gene unclear. Germline CDR1 reads LGHNA; CDR2 reads YNFKEQ. This CDR3 is 12 amino acids long. The V and J ends lost 2 bases and 14 bases respectively, with 12 bases between them.

With regard to this clone: A read error may produce the germline difference seen at one junction end. CDR3 sequence: CASSQAPASHEQYF. CDR3 sequence (DNA): TGTGCCAGCAGCCAAGCACCGGCCTCCCACGAGCAGTACTTC. The chain links TRBV4-2 to TRBJ2-7; D remains ambiguous. The CDR3 is made up of 14 amino acids. Germline lookup yields CDR1 LGHNA and CDR2 YNFKEQ.

The chain couples TRBV13 to TRBJ2-5; TRBD1 matches at 10 bases. This CDR3 contains 17 residues. The germline CDR1 and CDR2 sequences are PRHDT and FYEKMQ (reference sequence). V dropped 5 bases and J dropped 4; count of bases not matched to a gene: 13. This CDR3 is CASSRTGDRGLTETQYF. DNA for the CDR3: TGTGCCAGCAGCCGAACTGGGGACAGGGGATTAACAGAGACCCAGTACTTC.

This clone was observed a single time. A read error is likely here: a far larger clone is one base away. The missing conserved phenylalanine or tryptophan at the end of this CDR3 makes a read error likely. The gene calls are TRBV18 and TRBJ1-2; D not resolved. Trimming removed 1 base from V and 0 bases from J, with 9 bases in between. This CDR3 region has 15 residues. In germline, CDR1 is KGHSH, CDR2 LQKENI. CDR3 amino acids: CASSPLSDANYGYTS. The DNA of the CDR3 is TGTGCCAGCTCACCACTGTCAGACGCTAACTATGGCTACACCTCC.